This record covers a single TCR beta chain. The antigen remains undetermined. The CDR3 is 16 residues long. V lost 4 bases and J lost 3; bases outside the gene matches: 9. Germline CDR1 LGHNA, CDR2 YSLEER. This sample is part of a study of cytomegalovirus exposure and HLA in healthy donors. Study findings and constraints: 87-base-pair reads could not separate some V segments, including TRBV6-2 and TRBV6-3. Rarity marked most TCR sequences, yet some public TCRs occurred in many donors. Trimming of TCR beta V- and J-genes showed a link, identified in a later analysis, to a missense DCLRE1C variant.

With 60 Vbeta and 13 Jbeta primers, the PCR was carried out. Profiling relied on immunoSEQ multiplex PCR, and the TCRdb table lists in-frame clones only, not all of them. The repertoire consists of about 110,000 clones, with roughly 70% occurring once and the leading ten covering 1% to 1.5%. Sequenced sample: PBMCs. The chain joins TRBV4-3 to TRBJ1-3; 7 bases are shared with TRBD1. The clonotype was recovered from a man aged 35 to 55 in good health and CMV-seronegative. This CDR3 is CASSLQTGPGGNTIYF. In DNA form, the CDR3 reads TGCGCCAGCAGCCTTCAGACAGGGCCCGGTGGAAACACCATATATTTT.